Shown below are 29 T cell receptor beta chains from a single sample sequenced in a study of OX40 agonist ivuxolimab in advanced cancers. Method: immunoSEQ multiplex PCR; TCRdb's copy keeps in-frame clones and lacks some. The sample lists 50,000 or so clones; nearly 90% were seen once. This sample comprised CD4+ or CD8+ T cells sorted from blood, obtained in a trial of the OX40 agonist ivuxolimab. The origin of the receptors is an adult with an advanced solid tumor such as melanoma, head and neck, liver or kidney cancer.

This CDR3 is CASSLQGRDEKLFF. CDR3 bases: TGTGCCAGCAGCTTGCAGGGACGAGACGAAAAACTGTTTTTT. The J gene is TRBJ1-4, the V gene TRBV5-4; a possible D gene is TRBD1 (5 bases). Germline CDR1 and CDR2: SGHNT and YYREEE (reference sequence). This CDR3 is 14 amino acids long. The V end lost 1 base, the J end lost 8 bases, and 12 bases lay between the germline ends. The entire variable domain, with the rest obtained from reference TRBV5-4 and TRBJ1-4, is as follows: ETGVTQSPTHLIKTRGQQVTLRCSSQSGHNTVSWYQQALGQGPQFIFQYYREEENGRGNFPPRFSGLQFPNYSSELNVNALELDDSALYLCASSLQGRDEKLFFGSGTQLSVL.

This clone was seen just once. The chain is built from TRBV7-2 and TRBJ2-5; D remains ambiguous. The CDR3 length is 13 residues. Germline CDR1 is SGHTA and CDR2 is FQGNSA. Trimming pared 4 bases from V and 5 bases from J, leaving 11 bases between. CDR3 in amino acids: CASSSSATETQYF. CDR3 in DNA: TGTGCCAGCAGCTCGTCAGCGACGGAGACCCAGTACTTC.

The CDR3 DNA sequence: TGTGCCAGTAGTAGCGGCTTCACAGATACGCAGTATTTT. Translation: CASSSGFTDTQYF. The chain joins TRBV19 to TRBJ2-3, with unresolved D. The V and J ends lost 4 bases and 2 bases respectively, with 7 bases between them. Germline V gene lookup returns CDR1 LNHDA and CDR2 SQIVND (reference sequence). The CDR3 length is 13 residues.

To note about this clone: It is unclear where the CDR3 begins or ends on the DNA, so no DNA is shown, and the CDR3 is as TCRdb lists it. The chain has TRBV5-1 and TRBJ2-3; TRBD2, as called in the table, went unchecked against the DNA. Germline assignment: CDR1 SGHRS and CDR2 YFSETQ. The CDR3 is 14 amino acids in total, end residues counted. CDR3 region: CASSFGSGADTQYF.

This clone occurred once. The CDR3 DNA follows: TGTGCCAGCACCCAGATTGGTGTAGCGGATTCTAGCACAGATACGCAGTATTTT. Amino acids: CASTQIGVADSSTDTQYF. V usage is TRBV27 and J usage is TRBJ2-3, with TRBD2 as a possible D gene (6 bases). Germline V gene data show CDR1 as MNHEY and CDR2 as SMNVEV (reference sequence). This CDR3 has 18 amino acids. Trimming removed 7 bases at V and 0 bases at J, with 23 bases between.

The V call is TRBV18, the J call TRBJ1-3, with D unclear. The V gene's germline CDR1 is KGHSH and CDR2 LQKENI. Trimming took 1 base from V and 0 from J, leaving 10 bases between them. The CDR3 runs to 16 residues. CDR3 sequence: CASSPLPGNSGNTIYF. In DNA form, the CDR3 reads TGTGCCAGCTCACCACTCCCCGGCAACTCTGGAAACACCATATATTTT.

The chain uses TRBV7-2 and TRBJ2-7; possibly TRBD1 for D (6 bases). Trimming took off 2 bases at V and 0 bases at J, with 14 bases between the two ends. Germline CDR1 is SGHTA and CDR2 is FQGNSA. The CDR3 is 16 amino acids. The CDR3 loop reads CASSLSSTGSSYEQYF. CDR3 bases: TGTGCCAGCAGCTTATCCTCGACAGGTTCCTCCTACGAGCAGTACTTC.

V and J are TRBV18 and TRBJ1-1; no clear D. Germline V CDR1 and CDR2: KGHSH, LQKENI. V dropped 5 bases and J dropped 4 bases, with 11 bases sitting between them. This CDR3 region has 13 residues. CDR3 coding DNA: TGTGCCAGCTCAGCTTCTAGGAGCACTGAAGCTTTCTTT. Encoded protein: CASSASRSTEAFF.

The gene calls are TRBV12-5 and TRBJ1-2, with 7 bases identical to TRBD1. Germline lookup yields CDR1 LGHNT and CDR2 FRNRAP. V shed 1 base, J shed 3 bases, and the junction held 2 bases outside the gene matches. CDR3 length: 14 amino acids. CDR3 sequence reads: CASGLAGGYYGYTF. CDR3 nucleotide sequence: TGTGCTAGTGGTTTGGCAGGGGGGTACTATGGCTACACCTTC.

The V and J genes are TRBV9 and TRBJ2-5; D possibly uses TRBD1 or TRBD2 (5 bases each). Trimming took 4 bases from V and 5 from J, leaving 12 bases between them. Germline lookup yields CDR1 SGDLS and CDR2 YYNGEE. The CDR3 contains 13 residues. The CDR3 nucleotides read TGTGCCAGCAGCACTAGGGCAGGGGAGACCCAGTACTTC. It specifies CASSTRAGETQYF.

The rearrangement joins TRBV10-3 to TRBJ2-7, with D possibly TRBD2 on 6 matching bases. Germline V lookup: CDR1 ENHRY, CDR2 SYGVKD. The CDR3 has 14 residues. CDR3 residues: CASRVGSGTYEQYF. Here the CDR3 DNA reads TGTGCGAGCCGTGTGGGTAGCGGCACCTACGAGCAGTACTTC.

Here the CDR3 DNA reads TGTGCCAGCAGTTACTCGCGACAGGGCATAGAGACCCAGTACTTC. It yields the protein CASSYSRQGIETQYF. The V gene is TRBV6-6, the J gene TRBJ2-5, with 7 positions matching TRBD1. The length of the CDR3 is 15 residues. Germline V gene data show CDR1 as MNHNY and CDR2 as SVGAGI (reference sequence). J gave up 4 bases and V 0 bases, and 5 bases lay outside the gene matches.

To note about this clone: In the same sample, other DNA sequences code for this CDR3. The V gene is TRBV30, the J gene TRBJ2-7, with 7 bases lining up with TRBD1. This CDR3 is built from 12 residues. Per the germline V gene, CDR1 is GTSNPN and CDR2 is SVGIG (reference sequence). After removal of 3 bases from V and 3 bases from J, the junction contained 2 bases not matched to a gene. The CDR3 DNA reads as TGTGCCTGGAGGAGGGACAGCTACGAGCAGTACTTC. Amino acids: CAWRRDSYEQYF.

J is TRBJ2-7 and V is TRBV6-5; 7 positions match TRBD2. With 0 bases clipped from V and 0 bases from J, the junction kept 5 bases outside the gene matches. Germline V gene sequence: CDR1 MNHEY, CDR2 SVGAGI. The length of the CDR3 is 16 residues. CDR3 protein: CASSYSGRASSYEQYF. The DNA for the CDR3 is TGTGCCAGCAGTTACTCGGGGAGGGCGAGCTCCTACGAGCAGTACTTC.

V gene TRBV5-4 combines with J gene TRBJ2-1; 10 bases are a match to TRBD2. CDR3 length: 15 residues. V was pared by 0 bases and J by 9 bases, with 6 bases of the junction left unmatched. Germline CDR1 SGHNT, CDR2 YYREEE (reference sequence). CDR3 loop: CASSLALAGAAEQFF. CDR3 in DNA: TGTGCCAGCAGCTTGGCCCTAGCGGGAGCGGCTGAGCAGTTCTTC.

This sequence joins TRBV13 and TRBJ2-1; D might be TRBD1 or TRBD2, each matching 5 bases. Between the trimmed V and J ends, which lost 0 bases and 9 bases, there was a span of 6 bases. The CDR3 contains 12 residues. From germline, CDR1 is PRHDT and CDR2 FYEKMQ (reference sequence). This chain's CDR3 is CASSLGGGEQFF. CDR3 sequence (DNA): TGTGCCAGCAGCTTAGGTGGGGGTGAGCAGTTCTTC. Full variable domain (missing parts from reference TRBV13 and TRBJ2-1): AAGVIQSPRHLIKEKRETATLKCYPIPRHDTVYWYQQGPGQDPQFLISFYEKMQSDKGSIPDRFSAQQFSDYHSELNMSSLELGDSALYFCASSLGGGEQFFGPGTRLTVL.

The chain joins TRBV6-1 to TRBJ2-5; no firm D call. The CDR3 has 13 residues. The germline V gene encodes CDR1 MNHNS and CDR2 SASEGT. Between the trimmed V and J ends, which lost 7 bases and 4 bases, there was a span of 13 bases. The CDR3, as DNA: TGTGCCAGCACTGGGGTACGTTTAGAGACCCAGTACTTC. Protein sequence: CASTGVRLETQYF.

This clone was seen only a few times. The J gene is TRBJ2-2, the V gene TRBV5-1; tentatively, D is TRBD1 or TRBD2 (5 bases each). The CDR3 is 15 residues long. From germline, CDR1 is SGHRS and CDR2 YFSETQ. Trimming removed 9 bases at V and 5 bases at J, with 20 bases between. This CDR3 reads CATGDGSVSTGELFF. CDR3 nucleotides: TGCGCCACCGGGGACGGCAGTGTTAGTACCGGGGAGCTGTTTTTT.

The CDR3 DNA reads as TGTGCCAGCAGTTTCACTGGGGGTCGGTCACCCCTCCACTTT. This encodes CASSFTGGRSPLHF. The V and J genes are TRBV6-5 and TRBJ1-6, with D possibly matching TRBD1 (5 bases). The CDR3 is 14 amino acids. Germline V CDR1 and CDR2: MNHEY, SVGAGI. Between the trimmed V and J ends, which lost 4 bases and 10 bases, there was a span of 14 bases.

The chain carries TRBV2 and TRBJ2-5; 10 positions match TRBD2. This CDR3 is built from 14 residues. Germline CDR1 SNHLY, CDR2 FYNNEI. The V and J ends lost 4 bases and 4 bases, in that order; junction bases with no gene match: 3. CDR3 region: CASSASSGRETQYF. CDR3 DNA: TGTGCCAGCAGTGCGTCTAGCGGGAGAGAGACCCAGTACTTC.

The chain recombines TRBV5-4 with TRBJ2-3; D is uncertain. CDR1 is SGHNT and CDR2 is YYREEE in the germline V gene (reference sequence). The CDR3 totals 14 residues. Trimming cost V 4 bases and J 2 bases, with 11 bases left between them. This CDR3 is CASSIGSDTDTQYF. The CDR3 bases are TGTGCCAGCAGCATAGGGTCGGACACAGATACGCAGTATTTT.

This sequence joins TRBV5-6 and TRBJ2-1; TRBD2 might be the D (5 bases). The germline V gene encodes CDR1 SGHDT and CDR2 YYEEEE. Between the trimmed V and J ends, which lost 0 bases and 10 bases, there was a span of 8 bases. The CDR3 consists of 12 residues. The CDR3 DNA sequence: TGTGCCAGCAGCTTGGGCGGGTGGGAGCAGTTCTTC. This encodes CASSLGGWEQFF.

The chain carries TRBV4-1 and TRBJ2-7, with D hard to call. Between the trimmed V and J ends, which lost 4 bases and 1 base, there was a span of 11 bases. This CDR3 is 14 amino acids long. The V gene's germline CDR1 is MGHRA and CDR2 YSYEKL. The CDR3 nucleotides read TGCGCCAGCAGCCCCCACGGGCATTCCTACGAGCAGTACTTC. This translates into CASSPHGHSYEQYF.

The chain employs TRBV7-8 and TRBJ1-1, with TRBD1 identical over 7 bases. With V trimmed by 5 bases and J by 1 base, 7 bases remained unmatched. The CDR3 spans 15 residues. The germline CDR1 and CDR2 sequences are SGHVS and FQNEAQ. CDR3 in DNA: TGTGCCAGCAGCAAACAGGGGCTCGCGAACACTGAAGCTTTCTTT. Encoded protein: CASSKQGLANTEAFF.

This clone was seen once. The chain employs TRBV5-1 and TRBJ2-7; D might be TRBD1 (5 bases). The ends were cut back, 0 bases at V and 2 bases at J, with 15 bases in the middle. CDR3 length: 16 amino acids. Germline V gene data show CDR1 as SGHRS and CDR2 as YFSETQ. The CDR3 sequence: CASSLASDSLPYEQYF. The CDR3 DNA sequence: TGCGCCAGCAGCTTGGCGTCCGACAGCCTCCCCTACGAGCAGTACTTC.

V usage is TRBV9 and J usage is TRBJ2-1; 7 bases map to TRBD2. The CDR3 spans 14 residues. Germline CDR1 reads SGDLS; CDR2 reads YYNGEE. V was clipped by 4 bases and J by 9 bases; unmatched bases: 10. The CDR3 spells CASSPRQWEGEQFF. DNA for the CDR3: TGTGCCAGCAGCCCCCGGCAGTGGGAGGGTGAGCAGTTCTTC.

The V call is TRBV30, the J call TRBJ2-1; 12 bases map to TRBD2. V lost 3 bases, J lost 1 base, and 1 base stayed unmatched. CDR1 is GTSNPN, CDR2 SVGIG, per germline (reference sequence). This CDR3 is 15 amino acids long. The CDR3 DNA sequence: TGTGCCTGGAGGGGACTAGCGGGTTCCTACAATGAGCAGTTCTTC. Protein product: CAWRGLAGSYNEQFF.

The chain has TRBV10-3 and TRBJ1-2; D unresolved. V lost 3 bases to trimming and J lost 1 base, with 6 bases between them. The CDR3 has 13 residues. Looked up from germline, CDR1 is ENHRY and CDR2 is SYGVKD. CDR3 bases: TGTGCCATCAGTGAAACGATTAACTATGGCTACACCTTC. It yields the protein CAISETINYGYTF.

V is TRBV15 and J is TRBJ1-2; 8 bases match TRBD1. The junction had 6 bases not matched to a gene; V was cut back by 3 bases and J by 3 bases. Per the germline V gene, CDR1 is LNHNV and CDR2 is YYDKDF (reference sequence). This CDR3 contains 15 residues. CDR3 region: CATSRGPGGDYGYTF. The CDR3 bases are TGTGCCACCAGCAGGGGGCCAGGGGGCGACTATGGCTACACCTTC.